This TCR beta chain was identified during a study of blood T cells in healthy people across ages. For the study at large: Template switching recovered approximately one barcoded beta molecule for every two T cells. Findings and limits, study-wide: Naive CD4+ cells and diversity were both higher in long-lived donors than in aged donors.

Primers used in a second PCR of about 6 to 11 cycles were a sample-barcoded 5' primer and a J-beta primer mix. One entry per CDR3 protein, called by TCRdb with MiXCR from the 5' RACE reads. The table has more than 700,000 distinct CDR3 sequences, approximately 53% seen once; the top ten hold about 38%. Trimming took 4 bases from V and 6 from J, leaving 21 bases between them. From germline, CDR1 is KGHDR and CDR2 SFDVKD. This CDR3 region has 16 residues. This clonotype was picked up a small number of times. The antigen is unknown. The receptor was isolated from a man at least 80 years old in good health. This chain connects TRBV24-1 to TRBJ2-7; D may correspond to TRBD1 or TRBD2 (6 bases each). Sequencing was done on a sample of blood. DNA for the CDR3: TGTGCCACCAGTGACTACGGCAAGGGGGGAGCGCTCGAGCAGTACTTC. Its protein is CATSDYGKGGALEQYF.